These 20 T cell receptor beta chains were all obtained from the same sample, sequenced in a study of blood T cells in healthy people across ages (dated by TCRdb to between 2015 and 2017). The method behind the library was 5' RACE. Instrument used: Illumina HiSeq 2500. A second roughly 7 to 11 cycle PCR used a sample-barcoded 5' primer and a J-beta primer mix. Clones were called with MiXCR by TCRdb after fastp trimmed the public reads at Q25, and only in-frame beta chains were retained. Rows with one shared CDR3 protein collapse into an entry with the most common genes and DNA. The sample contains roughly 1.7 million distinct CDR3 sequences, roughly a third of them found a single time. The ten biggest clones cover roughly 12% of the sample. Sequencing input: blood. The receptor set was obtained from a woman aged 30 to 39 in good health.

This chain uses TRBV7-8 with TRBJ2-7, with 11 bases matching TRBD2. This CDR3 has 15 amino acids. The trim removed 4 bases at V and 5 bases at J, leaving 7 bases unmatched. CDR1 is SGHVS and CDR2 is FQNEAQ in the germline V gene. The CDR3 bases are TGTGCCAGCAGCTATGGACTAGCGGGTGCCAACGAGCAGTACTTC. Translating gives CASSYGLAGANEQYF.

This clonotype was seen more than once but under ten times. The chain couples TRBV12-3 or TRBV12-4 to TRBJ2-3; D call uncertain. There are 14 residues in the CDR3. Trimming removed 5 bases at V and 1 base at J, with 10 bases between. CDR3 loop: CASSRNRGTDTQYF. For the CDR3, the DNA is TGTGCCAGCAGTCGAAATCGGGGCACAGATACGCAGTATTTT.

The rearrangement joins TRBV7-9 to TRBJ2-1; 12 bases fit TRBD2. The V gene end was trimmed by 1 base and the J gene end by 14 bases; junction bases not matched to a gene: 12. Per germline, CDR1 SEHNR and CDR2 FQNEAQ (reference sequence). This CDR3 region has 16 residues. The CDR3 region is CASSLEGAPSGRVKFF. In nucleotides, the CDR3 is TGTGCCAGCAGCTTAGAGGGCGCGCCTAGCGGGAGGGTAAAGTTCTTC.

This clonotype was detected ten times or more. The gene calls are TRBV12-3 or TRBV12-4 and TRBJ2-5, with 8 bases aligning to TRBD1. The CDR3 is 14 residues long. The V segment lost 5 bases and the J segment 5 bases; nucleotides outside the gene matches: 7. The CDR3 sequence is CASSIRQGRETQYF. The CDR3 bases are TGTGCCAGCAGTATCCGACAGGGGCGCGAGACCCAGTACTTC.

This chain uses TRBV20-1 with TRBJ2-1, with 11 bases lining up with TRBD2. This CDR3 comprises 16 residues. CDR1 and CDR2 (germline): DFQATT, SNEGSKA (reference sequence). J gave up 8 bases and V 5 bases, and 14 bases lay outside the gene matches. In DNA form, the CDR3 reads TGCAGTGCTCCTTTAAGGGGGCTAGCGGGGGGAGATGAGCAGTTCTTC. This sequence encodes CSAPLRGLAGGDEQFF.

This clonotype was seen more than once but under ten times. The DNA for the CDR3 is TGTGCCAGCATGCTCGGGACTAGCGGGAGTAATGAGCAGTTCTTC. It yields the protein CASMLGTSGSNEQFF. The chain couples TRBV27 to TRBJ2-1, with 14 bases identical to TRBD2. CDR3 length equals 15 residues. Losses at the gene ends were 7 bases for V and 7 bases for J; bases not matched to a gene: 6. Germline V lookup: CDR1 MNHEY, CDR2 SMNVEV (reference sequence).

This clonotype has at least ten counts. The genes are TRBV10-3 and TRBJ2-7, with D possibly being TRBD1 (7 bases). Germline assignment: CDR1 ENHRY and CDR2 SYGVKD. V was shortened by 8 bases and J by 2 bases, with 16 bases between the two germline ends. The CDR3 is 14 amino acids. The CDR3 here is CAISSQGGTYEQYF. The CDR3 nucleotides read TGTGCCATCTCGAGCCAGGGGGGAACCTACGAGCAGTACTTC.

This chain links TRBV27 with TRBJ1-6; D call uncertain. The germline gives CDR1 MNHEY, CDR2 SMNVEV (reference sequence). This CDR3 is 13 amino acids long. The V end lost 6 bases, the J end lost 4 bases, and 7 bases lay between the germline ends. The CDR3: CASRGQYNSPLHF. In nucleotides, the CDR3 is TGTGCCAGCAGGGGCCAGTATAATTCACCCCTCCACTTT.

The chain recombines TRBV5-1 with TRBJ1-1; D call uncertain. Germline CDR1 SGHRS, CDR2 YFSETQ. This CDR3 is built from 13 residues. Trimming removed 1 base at V and 7 bases at J, with 11 bases between. The CDR3 loop is CASSLYPGNEAFF. In DNA form, the CDR3 reads TGCGCCAGCAGCTTGTATCCGGGAAATGAAGCTTTCTTT.

This clonotype was recorded a few times. The chain links TRBV29-1 to TRBJ2-3, with TRBD1 as a possible D gene (6 bases). This CDR3 contains 15 residues. CDR1 is SQVTM and CDR2 is ANQGSEA in the germline V gene. V lost 3 bases and J lost 1, with 14 bases in between. CDR3 protein: CSVDPHEGGTDTQYF. CDR3 sequence (DNA): TGCAGCGTTGATCCGCATGAGGGGGGCACAGATACGCAGTATTTT.

This clonotype turned up a few times. The chain combines TRBV3-1 with TRBJ2-1, with D perhaps being TRBD1 or TRBD2 (5 bases each). Germline values: CDR1 LGHDT, CDR2 YNNKEL (reference sequence). The CDR3 is made up of 11 amino acids. V lost 5 bases and J lost 14, with 13 bases in between. This chain's CDR3 is CASSGTTPKFF. The CDR3 nucleotides read TGTGCCAGCAGCGGGACCACCCCCAAGTTCTTC.

This clonotype has a handful of counts. This chain uses TRBV2 with TRBJ2-5; D is possibly TRBD2 (6 bases). Trimming pared 7 bases from V and 6 bases from J, leaving 18 bases between. This CDR3 region has 14 residues. Germline V gene lookup returns CDR1 SNHLY and CDR2 FYNNEI. CDR3 coding DNA: TGTGCCAGCACCAGAGGGGACTCGTGGAAGACCCAGTACTTC. As protein: CASTRGDSWKTQYF.

The chain carries TRBV12-3 or TRBV12-4 and TRBJ1-2, with TRBD1 matching 7 bases. This CDR3 is 15 amino acids long. The V segment lost 0 bases and the J segment 4 bases; nucleotides outside the gene matches: 5. CDR3 sequence: CASSLARRGSYGYTF. The DNA for the CDR3 is TGTGCCAGCAGTTTAGCCCGCAGGGGGTCCTATGGCTACACCTTC.

This chain uses TRBV6-6 with TRBJ2-7, with 11 bases fitting TRBD1. The junction had 11 bases not matched to a gene; V was cut back by 5 bases and J by 5 bases. The CDR3 has 16 amino acids. The germline gives CDR1 MNHNY, CDR2 SVGAGI (reference sequence). CDR3: CASSTWDRGGRHEQYF. DNA for the CDR3: TGTGCCAGCAGTACATGGGACAGGGGGGGTCGCCACGAGCAGTACTTC.

V usage is TRBV20-1 and J usage is TRBJ2-1; 7 nucleotides match TRBD2. The CDR3 runs 13 residues. The germline gives CDR1 DFQATT, CDR2 SNEGSKA (reference sequence). V lost 2 bases and J lost 4; bases outside the gene matches: 2. DNA for the CDR3: TGCAGTGCTAGACTAGCGGAGTACAATGAGCAGTTCTTC. Protein sequence: CSARLAEYNEQFF.

This sequence joins TRBV27 and TRBJ2-7, with D perhaps TRBD1 or TRBD2 (5 bases each). V was trimmed by 8 bases and J by 0 bases, leaving 11 bases between them. Germline V lookup: CDR1 MNHEY, CDR2 SMNVEV (reference sequence). There are 13 residues in the CDR3. CDR3 sequence: CASGGEGSYEQYF. In DNA form, the CDR3 reads TGTGCCAGCGGGGGAGAGGGCTCCTACGAGCAGTACTTC.

This clonotype was seen a single time. The conserved final phenylalanine or tryptophan is absent from the CDR3, which likely points to a read error. The chain is built from TRBV4-1 and TRBJ2-3, with 9 bases fitting TRBD2. The CDR3 covers 16 residues. V shed 1 base and J 2 bases; nucleotides not matched to a gene: 4. Looked up from germline, CDR1 is MGHRA and CDR2 is YSYEKL. The CDR3 DNA sequence: TGCGCCAGCAGCCAAGGCCTAGCGGGATACACAGATACGCAGTATTTG. This encodes CASSQGLAGYTDTQYL.

The V gene is TRBV6-5, the J gene TRBJ2-7, with TRBD1 matching over 9 bases. J was trimmed by 6 bases and V by 4 bases; bases with no gene match: 10. The CDR3 spans 15 residues. In germline, CDR1 is MNHEY, CDR2 SVGAGI. The CDR3 protein is CASSSTGTGYIEQYF. For the CDR3, the DNA is TGTGCCAGCAGTTCGACCGGGACAGGGTACATCGAGCAGTACTTC.

The chain employs TRBV29-1 and TRBJ2-1; no definite D call. Between the trimmed V and J ends, which lost 7 bases and 5 bases, there was a span of 18 bases. The germline CDR1 and CDR2 sequences are SQVTM and ANQGSEA. CDR3 length equals 14 residues. The CDR3 DNA reads TGCAGCGCCGCCAGGACGGTGGAGAACAATGAGCAGTTCTTC. This gives the protein CSAARTVENNEQFF.

This clonotype was counted only a few times. The chain recombines TRBV28 with TRBJ2-7, with 7 nucleotides matching TRBD1. CDR3 size: 15 residues. CDR1 is MDHEN, CDR2 SYDVKM, per germline. V lost 7 bases, J lost 0 bases, and 9 bases stayed unmatched. CDR3 in amino acids: CASTLGTEVSYEQYF. Written as DNA, the CDR3 is TGTGCCAGCACCCTTGGGACAGAAGTCTCCTACGAGCAGTACTTC. The full variable domain, its missing parts supplied by reference TRBV28 and TRBJ2-7, is DVKVTQSSRYLVKRTGEKVFLECVQDMDHENMFWYRQDPGLGLRLIYFSYDVKMKEKGDIPEGYSVSREKKERFSLILESASTNQTSMYLCASTLGTEVSYEQYFGPGTRLTVT.